This T cell receptor beta chain stems from a study of long-term antiretroviral therapy in people with HIV. There are 13 residues in the CDR3. V lost 9 bases, J lost 4 bases, and 5 bases stayed unmatched. Germline V gene data show CDR1 as MRHNA and CDR2 as SNTAGT. The assay, immunoSEQ v3.0, was run at survey level. The table came from immunoSEQ multiplex PCR; TCRdb's copy has only in-frame clones and leaves some out. Of tens of thousands of clones in the sample, about 95% were seen once. V usage is TRBV6-4 and J usage is TRBJ1-5, with 8 nucleotides matching TRBD1. The sequence came from a man in his thirties or forties with HIV. Material: unsorted PBMCs, obtained roughly 6.2 years after starting antiretroviral therapy. The CDR3 region has the DNA TGTGCCAGTGCGACAGGGGAGAATCAGCCCCAGCATTTT. This translates into CASATGENQPQHF.